This T cell receptor beta chain stems from a study of blood T cells in healthy people across ages. CDR3 length equals 14 residues. With regard to this clonotype: With a much larger clone just one base away, this may be a read error.

A second about 7 to 12 cycle PCR used barcoded and J-beta primers. TCRdb re-called the 5' RACE reads with MiXCR, one entry per CDR3 protein. The sample records 850,000 to 950,000 distinct CDR3 sequences, 29% being singletons. V is TRBV12-3 or TRBV12-4 and J is TRBJ2-1; 8 bases align to TRBD2. Sequencing used blood. The receptor was isolated from an elderly woman in good health. CDR3 nucleotide sequence: TGTACCAGCAGTACCAGCGGGGGAGGCAATGAGCAGTTCTTC. It codes for CTSSTSGGGNEQFF.